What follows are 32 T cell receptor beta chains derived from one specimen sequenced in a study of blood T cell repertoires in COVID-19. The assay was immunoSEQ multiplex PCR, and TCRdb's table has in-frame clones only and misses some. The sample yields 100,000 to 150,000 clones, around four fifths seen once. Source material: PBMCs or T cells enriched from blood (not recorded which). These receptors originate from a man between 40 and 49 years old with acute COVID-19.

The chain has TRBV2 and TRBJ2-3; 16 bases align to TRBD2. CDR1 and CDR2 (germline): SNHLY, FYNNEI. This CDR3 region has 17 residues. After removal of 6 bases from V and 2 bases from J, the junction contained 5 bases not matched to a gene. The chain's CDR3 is CASRPGLAGGSTDTQYF. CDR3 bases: TGTGCCAGCAGGCCGGGACTAGCGGGGGGGTCCACAGATACGCAGTATTTT.

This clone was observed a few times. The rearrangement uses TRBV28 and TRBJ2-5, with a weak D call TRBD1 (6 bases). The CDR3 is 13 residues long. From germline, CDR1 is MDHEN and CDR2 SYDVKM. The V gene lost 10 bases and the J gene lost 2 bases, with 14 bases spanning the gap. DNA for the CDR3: TGTGCCATTCAAAGGGGGAGACAAGAGACCCAGTACTTC. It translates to CAIQRGRQETQYF.

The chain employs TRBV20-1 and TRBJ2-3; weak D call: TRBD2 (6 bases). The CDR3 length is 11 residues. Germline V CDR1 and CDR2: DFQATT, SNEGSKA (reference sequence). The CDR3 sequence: CRVGGTDTQYF. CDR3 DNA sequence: TGCAGGGTCGGGGGAACAGATACGCAGTATTTT.

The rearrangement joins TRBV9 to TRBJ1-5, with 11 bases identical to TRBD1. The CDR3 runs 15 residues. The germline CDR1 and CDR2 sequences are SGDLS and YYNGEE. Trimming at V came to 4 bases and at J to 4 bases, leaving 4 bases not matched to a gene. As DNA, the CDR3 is TGTGCCAGCAGCCTGGGGACAGGGGGAAATCAGCCCCAGCATTTT. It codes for CASSLGTGGNQPQHF.

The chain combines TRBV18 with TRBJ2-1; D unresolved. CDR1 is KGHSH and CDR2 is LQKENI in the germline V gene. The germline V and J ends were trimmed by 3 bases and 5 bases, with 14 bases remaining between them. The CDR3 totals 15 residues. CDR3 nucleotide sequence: TGTGCCAGCTCACCCGATACTCTAGGAGACAATGAGCAGTTCTTC. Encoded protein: CASSPDTLGDNEQFF.

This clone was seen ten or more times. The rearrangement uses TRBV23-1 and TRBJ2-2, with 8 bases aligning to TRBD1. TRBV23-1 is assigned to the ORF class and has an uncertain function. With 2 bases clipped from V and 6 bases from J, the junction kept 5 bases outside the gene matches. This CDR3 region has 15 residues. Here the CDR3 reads CASSQGLDRAGELFF. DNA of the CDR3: TGCGCCAGCAGTCAAGGGTTGGACAGGGCCGGGGAGCTGTTTTTT.

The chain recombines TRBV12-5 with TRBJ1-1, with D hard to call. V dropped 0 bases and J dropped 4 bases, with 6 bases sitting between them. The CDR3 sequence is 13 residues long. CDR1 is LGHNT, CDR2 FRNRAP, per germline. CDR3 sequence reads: CASGLVESTEAFF. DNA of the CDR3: TGTGCTAGTGGTTTGGTAGAGTCCACTGAAGCTTTCTTT.

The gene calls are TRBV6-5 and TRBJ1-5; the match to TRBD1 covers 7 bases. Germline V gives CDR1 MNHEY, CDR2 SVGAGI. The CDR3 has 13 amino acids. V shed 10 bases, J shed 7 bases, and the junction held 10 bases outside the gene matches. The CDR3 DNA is TGTGCCACCACCGACAGGGACGGACAGCCCCAGCATTTT. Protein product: CATTDRDGQPQHF.

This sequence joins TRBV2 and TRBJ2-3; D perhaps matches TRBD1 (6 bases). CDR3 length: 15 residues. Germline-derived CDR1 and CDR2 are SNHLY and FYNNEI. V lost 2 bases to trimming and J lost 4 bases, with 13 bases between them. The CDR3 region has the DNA TGTGCCAGCAGTGAAAACAGGGTAGGGCCAGATACGCAGTATTTT. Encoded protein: CASSENRVGPDTQYF.

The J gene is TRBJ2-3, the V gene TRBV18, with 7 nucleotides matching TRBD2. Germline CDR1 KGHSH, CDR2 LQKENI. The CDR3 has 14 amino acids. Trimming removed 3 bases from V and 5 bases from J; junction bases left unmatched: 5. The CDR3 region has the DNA TGTGCCAGCTCACCCCGACTAGCCGAAGATACGCAGTATTTT. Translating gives CASSPRLAEDTQYF.

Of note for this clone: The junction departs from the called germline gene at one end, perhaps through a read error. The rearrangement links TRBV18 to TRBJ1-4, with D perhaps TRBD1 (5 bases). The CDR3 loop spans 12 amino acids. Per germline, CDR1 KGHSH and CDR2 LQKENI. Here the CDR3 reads CASSLQDSRIFF. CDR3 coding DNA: TGTGCCAGCTCACTGCAAGACAGCCGAATCTTTTTC.

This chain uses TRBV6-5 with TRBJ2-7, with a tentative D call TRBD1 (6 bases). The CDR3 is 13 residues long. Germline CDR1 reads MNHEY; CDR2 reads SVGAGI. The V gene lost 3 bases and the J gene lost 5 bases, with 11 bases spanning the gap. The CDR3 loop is CASSYRDNHEQYF. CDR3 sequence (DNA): TGTGCCAGCAGTTATCGGGACAACCACGAGCAGTACTTC.

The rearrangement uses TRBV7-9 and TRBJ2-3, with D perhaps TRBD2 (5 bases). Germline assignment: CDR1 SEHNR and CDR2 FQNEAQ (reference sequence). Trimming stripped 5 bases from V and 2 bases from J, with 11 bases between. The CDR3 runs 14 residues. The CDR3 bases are TGTGCCAGCAGCCAAGGACTCTCCACAGATACGCAGTATTTT. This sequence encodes CASSQGLSTDTQYF.

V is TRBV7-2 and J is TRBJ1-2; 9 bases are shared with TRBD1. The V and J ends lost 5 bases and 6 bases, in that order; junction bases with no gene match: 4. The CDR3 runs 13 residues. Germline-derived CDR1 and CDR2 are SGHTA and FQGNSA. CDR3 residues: CASSRDRADGYTF. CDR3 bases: TGTGCCAGCAGCCGGGACAGGGCCGATGGCTACACCTTC.

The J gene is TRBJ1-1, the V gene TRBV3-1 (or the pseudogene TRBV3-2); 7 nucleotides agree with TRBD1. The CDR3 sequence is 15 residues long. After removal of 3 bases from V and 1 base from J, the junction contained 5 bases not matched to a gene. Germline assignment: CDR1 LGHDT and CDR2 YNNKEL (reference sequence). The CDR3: CASSHNGQANTEAFF. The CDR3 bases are TGTGCCAGCAGCCACAATGGACAGGCGAACACTGAAGCTTTCTTT.

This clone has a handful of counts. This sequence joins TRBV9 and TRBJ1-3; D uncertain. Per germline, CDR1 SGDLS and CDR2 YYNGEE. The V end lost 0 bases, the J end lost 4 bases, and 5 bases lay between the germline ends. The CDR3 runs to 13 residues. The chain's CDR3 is CASSVGGGNTIYF. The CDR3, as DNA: TGTGCCAGCAGCGTAGGAGGCGGAAACACCATATATTTT.

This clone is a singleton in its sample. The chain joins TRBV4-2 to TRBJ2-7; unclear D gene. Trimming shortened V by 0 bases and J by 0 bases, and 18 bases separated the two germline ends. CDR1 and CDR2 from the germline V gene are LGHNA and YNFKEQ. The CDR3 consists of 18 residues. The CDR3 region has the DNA TGTGCCAGCAGCCAAGAGAGAGGCAGCCCGACTTTCTCCTACGAGCAGTACTTC. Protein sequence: CASSQERGSPTFSYEQYF.

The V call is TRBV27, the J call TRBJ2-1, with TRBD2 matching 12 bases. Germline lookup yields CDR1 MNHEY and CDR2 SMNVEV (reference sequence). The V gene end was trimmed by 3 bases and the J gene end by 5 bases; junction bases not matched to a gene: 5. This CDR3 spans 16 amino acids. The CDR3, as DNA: TGTGCCAGCAGTTTCCTAGCGGGGGGGCTGGACAATGAGCAGTTCTTC. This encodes CASSFLAGGLDNEQFF.

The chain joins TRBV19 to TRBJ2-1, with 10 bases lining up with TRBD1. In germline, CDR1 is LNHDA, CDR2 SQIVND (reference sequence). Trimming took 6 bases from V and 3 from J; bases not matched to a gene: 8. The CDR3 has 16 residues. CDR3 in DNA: TGTGCCAGTAGCACGACCGGGACAGGGGTCTACAATGAGCAGTTCTTC. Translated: CASSTTGTGVYNEQFF.

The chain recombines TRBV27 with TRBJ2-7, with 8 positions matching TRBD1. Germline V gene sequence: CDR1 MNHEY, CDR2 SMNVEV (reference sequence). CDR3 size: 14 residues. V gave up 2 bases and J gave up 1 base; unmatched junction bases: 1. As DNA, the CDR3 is TGTGCCAGCAGTTTAGGGACAGGTTCCTACGAGCAGTACTTC. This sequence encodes CASSLGTGSYEQYF.

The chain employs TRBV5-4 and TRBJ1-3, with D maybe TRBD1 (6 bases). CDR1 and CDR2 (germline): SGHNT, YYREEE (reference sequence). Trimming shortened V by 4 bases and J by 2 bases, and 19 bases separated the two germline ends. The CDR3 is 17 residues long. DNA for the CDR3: TGTGCCAGCAGCGCCCCGCCGGGACAAGTAACTGGAAACACCATATATTTT. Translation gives CASSAPPGQVTGNTIYF. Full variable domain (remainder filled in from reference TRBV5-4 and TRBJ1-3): ETGVTQSPTHLIKTRGQQVTLRCSSQSGHNTVSWYQQALGQGPQFIFQYYREEENGRGNFPPRFSGLQFPNYSSELNVNALELDDSALYLCASSAPPGQVTGNTIYFGEGSWLTVV.

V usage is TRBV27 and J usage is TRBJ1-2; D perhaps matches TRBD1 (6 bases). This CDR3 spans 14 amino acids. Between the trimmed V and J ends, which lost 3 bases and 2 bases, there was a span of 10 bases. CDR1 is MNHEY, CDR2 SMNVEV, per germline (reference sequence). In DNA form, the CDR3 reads TGTGCCAGCAGTTTGGCGACAGGAAACTATGGCTACACCTTC. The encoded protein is CASSLATGNYGYTF.

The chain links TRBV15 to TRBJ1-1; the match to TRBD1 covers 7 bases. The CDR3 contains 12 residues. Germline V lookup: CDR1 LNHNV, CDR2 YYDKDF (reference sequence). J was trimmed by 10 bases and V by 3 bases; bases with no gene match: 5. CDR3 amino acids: CATSRGTDRAFF. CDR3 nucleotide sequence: TGTGCCACCAGCAGGGGGACAGATCGAGCTTTCTTT.

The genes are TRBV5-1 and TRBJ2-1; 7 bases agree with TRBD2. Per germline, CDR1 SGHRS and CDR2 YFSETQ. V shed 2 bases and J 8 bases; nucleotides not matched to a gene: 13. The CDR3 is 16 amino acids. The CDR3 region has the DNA TGCGCCAGCAGCTTTCGGGACTACCTGAGGGGCGATGAGCAGTTCTTC. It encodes CASSFRDYLRGDEQFF.

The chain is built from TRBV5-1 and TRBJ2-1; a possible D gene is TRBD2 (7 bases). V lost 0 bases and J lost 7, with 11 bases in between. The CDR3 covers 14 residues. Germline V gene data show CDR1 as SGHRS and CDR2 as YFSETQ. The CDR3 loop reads CASSLAGGQNEQFF. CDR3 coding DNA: TGCGCCAGCAGCTTGGCCGGGGGGCAGAATGAGCAGTTCTTC.

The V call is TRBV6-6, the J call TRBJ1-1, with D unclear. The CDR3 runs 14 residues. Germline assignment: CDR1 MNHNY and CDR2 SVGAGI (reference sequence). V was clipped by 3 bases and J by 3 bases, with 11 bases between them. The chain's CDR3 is CASSYNGFDTEAFF. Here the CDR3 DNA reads TGTGCCAGCAGTTATAACGGTTTTGACACTGAAGCTTTCTTT.

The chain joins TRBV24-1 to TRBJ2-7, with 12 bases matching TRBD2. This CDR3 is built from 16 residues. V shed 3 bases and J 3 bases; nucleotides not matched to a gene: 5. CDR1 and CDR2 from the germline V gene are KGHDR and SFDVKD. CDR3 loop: CATSDRLAGGFYEQYF. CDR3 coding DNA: TGTGCCACCAGTGATCGTCTAGCGGGAGGGTTCTACGAGCAGTACTTC.

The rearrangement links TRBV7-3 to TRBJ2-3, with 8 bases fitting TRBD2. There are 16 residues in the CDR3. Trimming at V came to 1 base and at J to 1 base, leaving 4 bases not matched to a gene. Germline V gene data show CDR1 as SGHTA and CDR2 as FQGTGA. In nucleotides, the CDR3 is TGTGCCAGCAGCTTAAGGGTTAGCGGGGGCACAGATACGCAGTATTTT. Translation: CASSLRVSGGTDTQYF.

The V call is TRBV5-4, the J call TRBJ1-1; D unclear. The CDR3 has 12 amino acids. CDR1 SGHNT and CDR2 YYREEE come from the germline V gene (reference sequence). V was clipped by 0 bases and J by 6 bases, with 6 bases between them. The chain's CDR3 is CASSLERAEAFF. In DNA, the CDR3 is TGTGCCAGCAGCTTGGAACGGGCTGAAGCTTTCTTT.

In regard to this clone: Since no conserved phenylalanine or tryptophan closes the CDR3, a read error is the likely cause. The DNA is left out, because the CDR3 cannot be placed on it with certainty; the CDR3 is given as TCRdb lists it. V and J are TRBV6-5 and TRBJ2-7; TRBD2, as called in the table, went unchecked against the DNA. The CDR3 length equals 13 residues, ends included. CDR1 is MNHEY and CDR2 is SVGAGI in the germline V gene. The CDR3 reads CASSQCDYEGVIS.

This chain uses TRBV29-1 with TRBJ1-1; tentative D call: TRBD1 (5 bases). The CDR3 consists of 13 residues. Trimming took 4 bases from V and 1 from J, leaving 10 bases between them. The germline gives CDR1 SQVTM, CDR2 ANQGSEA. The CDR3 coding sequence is TGCAGCGTTGTAAAGGGGCGGAACACTGAAGCTTTCTTT. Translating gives CSVVKGRNTEAFF.

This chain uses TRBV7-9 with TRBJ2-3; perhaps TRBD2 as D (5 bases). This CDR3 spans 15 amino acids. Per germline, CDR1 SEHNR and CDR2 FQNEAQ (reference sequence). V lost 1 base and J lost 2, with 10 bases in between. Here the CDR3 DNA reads TGTGCCAGCAGCTTAGATGGACTTTCCACAGATACGCAGTATTTT. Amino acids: CASSLDGLSTDTQYF.